The 25 T cell receptor beta chains reported below all come from one sample, sequenced in a study of cytomegalovirus exposure and HLA in healthy donors. Primers: 60 Vbeta forward and 13 Jbeta reverse. Here immunoSEQ multiplex PCR was the method, and the copy in TCRdb shows in-frame clones only, minus some. This table holds tens of thousands of clones, more than 50% found once. The specimen sequenced was PBMCs. The receptors derive from a male donor in good health and CMV-seropositive.

This clone was seen a single time. The V and J genes are TRBV28 and TRBJ2-5; 7 bases are a match to TRBD1. In germline, CDR1 is MDHEN, CDR2 SYDVKM. With V trimmed by 6 bases and J by 5 bases, 6 bases remained unmatched. This CDR3 contains 13 residues. The CDR3 here is CASSSGGVETQYF. In DNA form, the CDR3 reads TGTGCCAGCAGCTCAGGGGGTGTCGAGACCCAGTACTTC. The entire variable domain, with the rest obtained from reference TRBV28 and TRBJ2-5, is as follows: DVKVTQSSRYLVKRTGEKVFLECVQDMDHENMFWYRQDPGLGLRLIYFSYDVKMKEKGDIPEGYSVSREKKERFSLILESASTNQTSMYLCASSSGGVETQYFGPGTRLLVL.

This clone was seen only once. The chain links TRBV27 to TRBJ1-2, with 7 bases lining up with TRBD1. CDR1 is MNHEY, CDR2 SMNVEV, per germline (reference sequence). CDR3 length equals 13 residues. The J segment lost 0 bases and the V segment lost 8 bases, leaving 3 bases of the junction unmatched. CDR3 residues: CASRQGSNYGYTF. In DNA form, the CDR3 reads TGTGCCAGCCGACAGGGCTCTAACTATGGCTACACCTTC.

J is TRBJ2-5 and V is TRBV19, with TRBD2 matching 7 bases. Germline CDR1 and CDR2: LNHDA and SQIVND (reference sequence). With V trimmed by 4 bases and J by 5 bases, 13 bases remained unmatched. This CDR3 has 16 residues. The CDR3 nucleotides are TGTGCCAGTAGTAAAGAGGTCAGGGCCGGGGGGGAGACCCAGTACTTC. This codes for CASSKEVRAGGETQYF. Full variable domain (remainder filled in from reference TRBV19 and TRBJ2-5): DGGITQSPKYLFRKEGQNVTLSCEQNLNHDAMYWYRQDPGQGLRLIYYSQIVNDFQKGDIAEGYSVSREKKESFPLTVTSAQKNPTAFYLCASSKEVRAGGETQYFGPGTRLLVL.

V is TRBV27 and J is TRBJ2-7; TRBD2 might be the D (6 bases). V was trimmed by 3 bases and J by 3 bases, leaving 12 bases between them. The germline V gene has CDR1 MNHEY and CDR2 SMNVEV (reference sequence). This CDR3 spans 14 amino acids. The CDR3 protein is CASSFFGGGYEQYF. The CDR3 nucleotides are TGTGCCAGCAGTTTCTTCGGGGGTGGCTACGAGCAGTACTTC.

CDR3 sequence: CASSESGLVRNEQFF. The CDR3 DNA sequence: TGCGCCAGCAGTGAGTCGGGACTAGTCAGGAATGAGCAGTTCTTC. The V and J genes are TRBV10-2 and TRBJ2-1, with 8 positions matching TRBD2. This CDR3 comprises 15 residues. The ends lost 0 bases at V and 7 bases at J; junction bases unmatched: 5. In germline, CDR1 is WSHSY, CDR2 SAAADI.

This clone appeared a single time. The chain recombines TRBV7-9 with TRBJ2-3; D uncertain. With 1 base removed from V and 4 bases from J, the gap between germline ends came to 9 bases. Per germline, CDR1 SEHNR and CDR2 FQNEAQ (reference sequence). The CDR3 consists of 14 residues. DNA for the CDR3: TGTGCCAGCAGCTTAGATCCGTCAGCAGATACGCAGTATTTT. The encoded protein is CASSLDPSADTQYF.

The chain recombines TRBV13 with TRBJ2-7, with TRBD2 identical over 9 bases. CDR3 length: 17 residues. The ends lost 8 bases at V and 6 bases at J; junction bases unmatched: 20. Germline CDR1 reads PRHDT; CDR2 reads FYEKMQ (reference sequence). CDR3 in DNA: TGTGCCAGCCGCCCATTGATCTCTCTAGCGGGGAAGGGCGAGCAGTACTTC. It yields the protein CASRPLISLAGKGEQYF. Drawing the rest from reference TRBV13 and TRBJ2-7, the complete variable domain is AAGVIQSPRHLIKEKRETATLKCYPIPRHDTVYWYQQGPGQDPQFLISFYEKMQSDKGSIPDRFSAQQFSDYHSELNMSSLELGDSALYFCASRPLISLAGKGEQYFGPGTRLTVT.

The chain uses TRBV7-2 and TRBJ2-7; a weak D match, TRBD2 (7 bases). The germline CDR1 and CDR2 sequences are SGHTA and FQGNSA. The CDR3 has 14 residues. V was cut by 1 base and J by 6 bases, with 13 bases left in between. Here the CDR3 reads CASSLEGGSSEQYF. In DNA, the CDR3 is TGTGCCAGCAGCTTAGAGGGGGGGTCTTCCGAGCAGTACTTC.

The chain carries TRBV30 and TRBJ2-3; TRBD2 aligns across 10 bases. After removal of 4 bases from V and 7 bases from J, the junction contained 2 bases not matched to a gene. Germline CDR1 and CDR2: GTSNPN and SVGIG (reference sequence). The CDR3 runs 12 residues. CDR3 coding DNA: TGTGCCTGGACTAGCGGGAGTAATACGCAGTATTTT. It yields the protein CAWTSGSNTQYF.

This clone was detected ten times or more. The chain has TRBV18 and TRBJ2-2; 8 positions agree with TRBD2. J lost 2 bases, V lost 3 bases, and 8 bases had no gene match. The length of the CDR3 is 17 residues. Germline V CDR1 and CDR2: KGHSH, LQKENI. The CDR3 is CASSPTSAQTNTGELFF. The CDR3 region has the DNA TGTGCCAGCTCACCGACTAGCGCCCAGACCAACACCGGGGAGCTGTTTTTT.

This clone was counted a few times. CDR3 loop: CASSDRDEQYF. Written as DNA, the CDR3 is TGCGCCAGCAGCGACAGGGACGAGCAGTACTTC. This chain joins TRBV5-1 and TRBJ2-7; 7 bases match TRBD1. CDR3 length: 11 residues. Germline V gene sequence: CDR1 SGHRS, CDR2 YFSETQ. After removal of 4 bases from V and 5 bases from J, the junction contained 0 bases not matched to a gene.

In DNA, the CDR3 is TGTGCCACCCCTGGGCCTTTTAGCAATCAGCCCCAGCATTTT. This translates into CATPGPFSNQPQHF. The chain employs TRBV6-1 and TRBJ1-5; the D is unclear. Deletions cut 10 bases from V and 0 bases from J, with 13 bases between. Germline CDR1 reads MNHNS; CDR2 reads SASEGT. The CDR3 consists of 14 residues.

Written as DNA, the CDR3 is TGCGCCAGCAGCCAAGATCCCCCACAGGGGTCCGCTGAAGCTTTCTTT. This encodes CASSQDPPQGSAEAFF. The V call is TRBV4-1, the J call TRBJ1-1; TRBD1 matches at 7 bases. With 0 bases clipped from V and 6 bases from J, the junction kept 10 bases outside the gene matches. The CDR3 is 16 amino acids. CDR1 MGHRA and CDR2 YSYEKL come from the germline V gene.

The chain links TRBV6-1 to TRBJ1-2; 8 bases match TRBD1. The trim removed 3 bases at V and 3 bases at J, leaving 6 bases unmatched. This CDR3 is 15 amino acids long. Looked up from germline, CDR1 is MNHNS and CDR2 is SASEGT. CDR3 residues: CASSDILTGDYGYTF. In nucleotides, the CDR3 is TGTGCCAGCAGTGACATACTGACAGGGGACTATGGCTACACCTTC.

This clone has only a few counts. The chain is built from TRBV30 and TRBJ2-3; 9 bases align to TRBD2. Germline values: CDR1 GTSNPN, CDR2 SVGIG (reference sequence). This CDR3 has 13 amino acids. The trim removed 5 bases at V and 8 bases at J, leaving 8 bases unmatched. The CDR3 protein is CAWHGGGAATQYF. The CDR3 DNA follows: TGTGCCTGGCACGGCGGGGGGGCGGCTACGCAGTATTTT.

This clone was recorded a few times. The genes are TRBV5-4 and TRBJ1-6; 9 positions match TRBD1. Germline values: CDR1 SGHNT, CDR2 YYREEE (reference sequence). Losses at the gene ends were 3 bases for V and 10 bases for J; bases not matched to a gene: 8. The CDR3 is 15 residues long. The CDR3 DNA is TGTGCCAGCAGCTCCCGGGACAGGGTACAATCACCCCTCCACTTT. This encodes CASSSRDRVQSPLHF.

This clone was detected only a few times. This chain connects TRBV5-1 to TRBJ2-7, with 7 nucleotides matching TRBD1. The J segment lost 3 bases and the V segment lost 6 bases, leaving 6 bases of the junction unmatched. This CDR3 region has 13 residues. Germline V gene lookup returns CDR1 SGHRS and CDR2 YFSETQ. CDR3 region: CASTRDRNYEQYF. Here the CDR3 DNA reads TGCGCCAGCACCCGGGACAGAAACTACGAGCAGTACTTC.

The rearrangement joins TRBV5-1 to TRBJ1-5; D may be TRBD1 (6 bases). The germline CDR1 and CDR2 sequences are SGHRS and YFSETQ. The length of the CDR3 is 17 residues. V was pared by 0 bases and J by 2 bases, with 15 bases between. The CDR3 nucleotides read TGCGCCAGCAGCTTGGGGGAGGGGGGGGCAGGCAATCAGCCCCAGCATTTT. Its translation is CASSLGEGGAGNQPQHF.

This clone was observed a handful of times. This chain links TRBV7-2 with TRBJ1-5; 9 bases fit TRBD1. V shed 5 bases, J shed 4 bases, and the junction held 6 bases outside the gene matches. CDR1 is SGHTA and CDR2 is FQGNSA in the germline V gene. The CDR3 totals 15 residues. The CDR3 region has the DNA TGTGCCAGCAGCACCGGGACAGGGTATAATCAGCCCCAGCATTTT. It is translated as CASSTGTGYNQPQHF.

This clone has more than one count but fewer than ten. The chain uses TRBV9 and TRBJ2-2; TRBD2 matches at 7 bases. The CDR3 consists of 13 residues. The V gene end was trimmed by 4 bases and the J gene end by 7 bases; junction bases not matched to a gene: 4. Germline V gene data show CDR1 as SGDLS and CDR2 as YYNGEE. The CDR3 coding sequence is TGTGCCAGCAGCACTAGCGCTAACGGGGAGCTGTTTTTT. Translation: CASSTSANGELFF. Looking up the rest from reference TRBV9 and TRBJ2-2 gives the full variable domain: DSGVTQTPKHLITATGQRVTLRCSPRSGDLSVYWYQQSLDQGLQFLIQYYNGEERAKGNILERFSAQQFPDLHSELNLSSLELGDSALYFCASSTSANGELFFGEGSRLTVL.

The rearrangement joins TRBV27 to TRBJ2-7; D gene unclear. This CDR3 contains 13 residues. V was trimmed by 1 base and J by 0 bases, leaving 4 bases between them. Germline V gives CDR1 MNHEY, CDR2 SMNVEV (reference sequence). The CDR3 protein is CASSLFSSYEQYF. The CDR3 DNA follows: TGTGCCAGCAGTTTATTCAGCTCCTACGAGCAGTACTTC.

The chain couples TRBV19 to TRBJ1-1; D is unclear. The germline V and J ends were trimmed by 5 bases and 4 bases, with 14 bases remaining between them. Germline values: CDR1 LNHDA, CDR2 SQIVND (reference sequence). The CDR3 totals 14 residues. CDR3 sequence reads: CASSDWAGGTEAFF. CDR3 DNA sequence: TGTGCCAGTAGTGACTGGGCGGGAGGCACTGAAGCTTTCTTT.

J is TRBJ2-5 and V is TRBV20-1; D unresolved. The CDR3 sequence is 11 residues long. Germline loops: CDR1 DFQATT, CDR2 SNEGSKA (reference sequence). V lost 1 base and J 5 bases, leaving 5 bases between the germline ends. This CDR3 reads CSARVRETQYF. For the CDR3, the DNA is TGCAGTGCTAGAGTGCGGGAGACCCAGTACTTC.

The chain employs TRBV6-5 and TRBJ2-5, with 8 bases aligning to TRBD1. CDR3 length equals 13 residues. The J segment lost 4 bases and the V segment lost 6 bases, leaving 4 bases of the junction unmatched. Looked up from germline, CDR1 is MNHEY and CDR2 is SVGAGI. As DNA, the CDR3 is TGTGCCAGCAGCTGGACAGGGTTAGAGACCCAGTACTTC. Translating gives CASSWTGLETQYF.

This sequence joins TRBV27 and TRBJ2-4, with D unclear. V was pared by 3 bases and J by 6 bases, with 12 bases between. The CDR3 sequence is 14 residues long. CDR1 is MNHEY and CDR2 is SMNVEV in the germline V gene (reference sequence). CDR3: CASSLSSTGNIQYF. In DNA, the CDR3 is TGTGCCAGCAGTTTGAGCAGTACGGGAAACATTCAGTACTTC.